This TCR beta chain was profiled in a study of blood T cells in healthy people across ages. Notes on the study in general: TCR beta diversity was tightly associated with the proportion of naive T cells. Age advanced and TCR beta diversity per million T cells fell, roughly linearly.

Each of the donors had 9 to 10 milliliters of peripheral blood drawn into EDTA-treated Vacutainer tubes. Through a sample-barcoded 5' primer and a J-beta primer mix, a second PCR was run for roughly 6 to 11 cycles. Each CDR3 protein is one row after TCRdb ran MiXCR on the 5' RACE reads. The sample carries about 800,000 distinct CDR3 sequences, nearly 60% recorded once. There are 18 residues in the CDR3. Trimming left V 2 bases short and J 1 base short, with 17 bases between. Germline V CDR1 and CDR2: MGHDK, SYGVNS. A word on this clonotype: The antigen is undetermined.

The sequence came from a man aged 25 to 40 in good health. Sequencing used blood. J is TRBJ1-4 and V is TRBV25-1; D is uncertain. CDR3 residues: CASSEAFHRERTNEKLFF. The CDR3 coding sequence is TGTGCCAGCAGTGAAGCATTCCACCGAGAACGAACTAATGAAAAACTGTTTTTT.